This T cell receptor beta chain derives from a study of CD4 T cells in lung cancer (dated by TCRdb to between 2018 and 2021). About the full investigation: In the study, blood T cells from NSCLC patients were screened for responses to candidate mutation-encoded neoepitopes, and neoantigen-specific CD4+ T-cell clones and TCRs were isolated. Before blood donation, treatments including platinum chemotherapy had been received by the patients, and nivolumab or pembrolizumab had been received by some of the patients. Aged 60 to 69 when blood was donated, the resected patients, most of whom were former smokers, had either lung adenocarcinoma or squamous cell carcinoma. The frequency of neoantigen-specific clonotypes in tumor resections, non-adjacent lung and cultured T-cell products was tracked by TCRB deep sequencing. Points the paper makes about the study in general: IFNgamma-sorted cells included nonspecific IFNgamma producers of unknown purity, so expanded lines ranged from monoclonal to oligoclonal. Some blood-derived responses might be explained by in vitro priming of naive T cells or cross-reactivity rather than by memory responses to the cancer.

The library was built by means of the immunoSEQ multiplex PCR assay. Qiagen DNeasy or QIAamp micro DNA kits were used to isolate DNA, and the Adaptive Biotechnology human TCRB sequencing kit was used to sequence TCRB. TCRB libraries were sequenced on an Illumina MiSeq. Under the source paper's analysis protocol: The kit provider's software was used to analyze TCRB sequence data, and Fisher's exact test was used to test clonotype templates for tumor enrichment. TCRdb limited this immuneACCESS table to in-frame rearrangements with V and J called. A share of clones is missing; checked studies link under half to unresolved V genes, and the rest is unexplained. V and J calls and clone size follow that table, whereas D and trimming were derived from the DNA. The sample table records approximately 2,000 clones; less than 85% of these occur just once. 5.8% of the sample is taken by the ten largest. PBMCs were stimulated for around 13 days with mutant 27-mer peptides together with IL21, IL7, IL15 and IL2, and were then restimulated with autologous B cells pulsed with peptide. Live IFNgamma-secreting T cells were sorted by cytokine capture on a FACS Aria2 after restimulation with peptide-pulsed B cells. Sorted cells were expanded at limiting dilution, about 3 or 10 cells per well, with irradiated allogeneic PBMCs, phytohemagglutinin and IL2 for about 14 to 20 days. The patients provided peripheral blood samples or leukapheresis products. Antigen specificity of expanded lines was screened by IFNgamma ELISA against autologous B cells pulsed with mutant peptides.

Ends trimmed: V by 5 bases, J by 6 bases; bases unmatched to a gene: 9. The CDR3 measures 14 amino acids from cysteine to phenylalanine. Here the CDR3 DNA is all that survives: 42 bases in frame from base 1. CDR1 MNHEY and CDR2 SVGAGI were looked up in the germline V gene. This clone was recorded a few times. Its antigen target is currently unknown. No quality values exist for individual bases; no much larger clone is one base distant. This receptor was obtained from a woman aged 60-75 years with non-small cell lung cancer. Some clones in this sample may be carry-over from other donors' samples. The chain is encoded by TRBV6-5 joined to TRBJ1-2; the central 7 bases match TRBD1. Source material: a CD4+ T cell line or clone grown in culture. The CDR3 corresponds to CASSSSGTVDGYTF. The DNA is as follows: TGTGCCAGCAGTAGCTCCGGGACAGTGGATGGCTACACCTTC.